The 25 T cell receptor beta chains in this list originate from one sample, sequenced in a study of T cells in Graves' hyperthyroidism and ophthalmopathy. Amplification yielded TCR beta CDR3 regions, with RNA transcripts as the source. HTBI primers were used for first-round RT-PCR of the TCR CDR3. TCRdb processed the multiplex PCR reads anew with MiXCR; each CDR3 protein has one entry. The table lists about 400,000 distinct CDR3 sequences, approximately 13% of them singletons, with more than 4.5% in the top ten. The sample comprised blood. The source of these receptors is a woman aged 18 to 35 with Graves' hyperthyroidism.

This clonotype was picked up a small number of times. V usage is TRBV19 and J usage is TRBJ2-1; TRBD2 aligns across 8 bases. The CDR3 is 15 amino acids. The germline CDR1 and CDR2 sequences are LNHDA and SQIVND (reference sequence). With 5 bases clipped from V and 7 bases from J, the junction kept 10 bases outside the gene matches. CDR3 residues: CASSVVSGSSNEQFF. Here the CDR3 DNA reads TGTGCCAGTAGTGTAGTAAGCGGGAGTTCGAATGAGCAGTTCTTC.

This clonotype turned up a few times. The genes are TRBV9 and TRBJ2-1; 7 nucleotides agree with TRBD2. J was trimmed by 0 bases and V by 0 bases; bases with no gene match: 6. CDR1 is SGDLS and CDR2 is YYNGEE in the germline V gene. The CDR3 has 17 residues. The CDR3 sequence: CASSVAVERDSYNEQFF. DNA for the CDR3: TGTGCCAGCAGCGTAGCGGTGGAGCGGGACTCCTACAATGAGCAGTTCTTC.

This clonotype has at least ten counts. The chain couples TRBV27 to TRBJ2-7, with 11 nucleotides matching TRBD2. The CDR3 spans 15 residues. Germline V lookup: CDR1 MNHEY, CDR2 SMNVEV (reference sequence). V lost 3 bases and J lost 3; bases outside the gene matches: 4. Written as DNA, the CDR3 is TGTGCCAGCAGTTTGGGTAGCGGGAGGGTCTACGAGCAGTACTTC. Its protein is CASSLGSGRVYEQYF.

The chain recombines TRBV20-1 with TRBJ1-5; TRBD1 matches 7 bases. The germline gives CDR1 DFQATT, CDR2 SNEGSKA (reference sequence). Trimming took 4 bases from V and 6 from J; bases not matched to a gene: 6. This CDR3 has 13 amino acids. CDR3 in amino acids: CSATTGVGQPQHF. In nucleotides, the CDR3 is TGCAGTGCTACTACAGGGGTGGGTCAGCCCCAGCATTTT.

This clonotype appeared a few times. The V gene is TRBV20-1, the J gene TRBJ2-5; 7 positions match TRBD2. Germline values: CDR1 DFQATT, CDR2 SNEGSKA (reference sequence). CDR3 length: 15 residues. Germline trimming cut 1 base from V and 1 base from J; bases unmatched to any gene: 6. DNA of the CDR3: TGCAGTGCTAGAGTTCCGGCTAGCGGCCAAGAGACCCAGTACTTC. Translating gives CSARVPASGQETQYF.

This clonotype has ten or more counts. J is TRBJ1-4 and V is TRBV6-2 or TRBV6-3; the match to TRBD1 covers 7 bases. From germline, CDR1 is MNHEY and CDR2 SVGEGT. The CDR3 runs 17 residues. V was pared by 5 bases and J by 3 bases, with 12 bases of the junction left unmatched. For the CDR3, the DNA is TGTGCCAGCAGTCTCGACAGGGCCCAGACGGCTAATGAAAAACTGTTTTTT. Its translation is CASSLDRAQTANEKLFF.

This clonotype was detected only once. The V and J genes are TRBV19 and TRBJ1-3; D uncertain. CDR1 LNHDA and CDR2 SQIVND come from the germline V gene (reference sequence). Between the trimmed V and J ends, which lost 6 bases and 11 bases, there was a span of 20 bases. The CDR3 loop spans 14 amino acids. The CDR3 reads CASREDKGASAIYF. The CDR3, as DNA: TGTGCCAGTAGGGAAGACAAAGGAGCGAGCGCCATATATTTT.

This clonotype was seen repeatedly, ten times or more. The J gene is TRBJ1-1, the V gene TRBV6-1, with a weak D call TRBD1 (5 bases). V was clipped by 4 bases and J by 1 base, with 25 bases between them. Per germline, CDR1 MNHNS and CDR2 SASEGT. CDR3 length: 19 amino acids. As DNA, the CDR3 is TGTGCCAGCAGTGCCTCGGGCCCGGGACGGGGCTTACGGAACACTGAAGCTTTCTTT. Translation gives CASSASGPGRGLRNTEAFF.

CDR3 nucleotides: TGTGCCAGCAGGCCCTTACCCGGGACCGGGACTAGCGGGAACCAAGGGGGAGCAGATACGCAGTATTTT. It translates to CASRPLPGTGTSGNQGGADTQYF. The chain joins TRBV25-1 to TRBJ2-3; 13 nucleotides line up with TRBD2. This CDR3 region has 23 residues. After removal of 6 bases from V and 4 bases from J, the junction contained 28 bases not matched to a gene. Germline lookup yields CDR1 MGHDK and CDR2 SYGVNS.

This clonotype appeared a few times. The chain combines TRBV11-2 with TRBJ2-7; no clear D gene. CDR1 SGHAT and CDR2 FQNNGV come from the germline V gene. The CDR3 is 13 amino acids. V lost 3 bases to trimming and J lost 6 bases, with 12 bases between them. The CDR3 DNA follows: TGTGCCAGCAGCTTTCAGGCGGCGGCCGAGCAGTACTTC. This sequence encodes CASSFQAAAEQYF.

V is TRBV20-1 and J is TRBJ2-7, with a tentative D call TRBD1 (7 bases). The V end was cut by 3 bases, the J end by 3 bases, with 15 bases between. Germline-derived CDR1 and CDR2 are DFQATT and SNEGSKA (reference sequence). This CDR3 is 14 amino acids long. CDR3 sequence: CSASAGQTFYEQYF. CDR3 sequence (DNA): TGCAGTGCTAGTGCGGGACAGACCTTCTACGAGCAGTACTTC.

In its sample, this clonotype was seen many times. This chain's CDR3 is CASQAGRPSTDTQYF. DNA for the CDR3: TGTGCCAGCCAAGCCGGGCGGCCTAGCACAGATACGCAGTATTTT. The J gene is TRBJ2-3, the V gene TRBV2; D unclear. The CDR3 covers 15 residues. Trimming took off 8 bases at V and 0 bases at J, with 15 bases between the two ends. Germline V gene data show CDR1 as SNHLY and CDR2 as FYNNEI.

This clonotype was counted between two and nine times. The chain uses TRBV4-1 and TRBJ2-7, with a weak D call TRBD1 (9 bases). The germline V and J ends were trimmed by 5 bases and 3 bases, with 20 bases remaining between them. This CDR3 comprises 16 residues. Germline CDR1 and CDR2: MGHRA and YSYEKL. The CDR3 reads CASSAGGQGSLYEQYF. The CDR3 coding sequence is TGCGCCAGCAGCGCGGGGGGACAGGGCTCCCTCTACGAGCAGTACTTC.

The CDR3 spells CSARHRDLAYEQYF. In DNA form, the CDR3 reads TGCAGTGCTAGGCACCGGGACCTAGCCTACGAGCAGTACTTC. The gene calls are TRBV20-1 and TRBJ2-7; D is perhaps TRBD1 or TRBD2 (5 bases each). CDR1 is DFQATT, CDR2 SNEGSKA, per germline (reference sequence). CDR3 length: 14 residues. V was pared by 3 bases and J by 2 bases, with 14 bases between.

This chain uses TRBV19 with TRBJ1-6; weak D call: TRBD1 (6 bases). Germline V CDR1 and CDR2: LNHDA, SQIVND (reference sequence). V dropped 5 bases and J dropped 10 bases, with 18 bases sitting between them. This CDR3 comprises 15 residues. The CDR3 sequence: CASSPVQGTGSPLHF. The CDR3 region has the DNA TGTGCCAGTAGTCCCGTACAGGGCACAGGCTCACCCCTCCACTTT.

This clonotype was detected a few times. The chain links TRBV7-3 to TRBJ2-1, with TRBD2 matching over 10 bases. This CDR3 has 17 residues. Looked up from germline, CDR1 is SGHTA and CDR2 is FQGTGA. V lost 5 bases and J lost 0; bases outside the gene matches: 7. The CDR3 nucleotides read TGTGCCAGCAGCCCTAGCGGGAGTACCCTCTCCTACAATGAGCAGTTCTTC. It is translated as CASSPSGSTLSYNEQFF.

This CDR3 reads CASSGGLAGVRETQYF. CDR3 coding DNA: TGTGCCAGCAGCGGCGGACTAGCGGGAGTGCGGGAGACCCAGTACTTC. This chain links TRBV9 with TRBJ2-5; 13 bases agree with TRBD2. The CDR3 runs 16 residues. Losses at the gene ends were 3 bases for V and 5 bases for J; bases not matched to a gene: 7. CDR1 SGDLS and CDR2 YYNGEE come from the germline V gene.

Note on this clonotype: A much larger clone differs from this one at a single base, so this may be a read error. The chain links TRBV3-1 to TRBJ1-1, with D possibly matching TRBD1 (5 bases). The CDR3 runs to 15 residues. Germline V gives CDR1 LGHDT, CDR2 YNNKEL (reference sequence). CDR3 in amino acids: CASSQDLGGNTEASF. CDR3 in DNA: TGTGCCAGCAGCCAAGATCTCGGGGGGAACACTGAAGCTTCCTTT.

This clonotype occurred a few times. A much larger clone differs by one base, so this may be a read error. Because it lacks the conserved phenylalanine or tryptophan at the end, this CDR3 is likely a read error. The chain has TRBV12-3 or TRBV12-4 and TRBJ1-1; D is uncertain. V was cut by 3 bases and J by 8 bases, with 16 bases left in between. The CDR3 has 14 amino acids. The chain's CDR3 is CASSFSTRGNEAFL. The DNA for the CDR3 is TGTGCCAGCAGTTTTAGTACTCGGGGAAACGAAGCTTTCCTT.

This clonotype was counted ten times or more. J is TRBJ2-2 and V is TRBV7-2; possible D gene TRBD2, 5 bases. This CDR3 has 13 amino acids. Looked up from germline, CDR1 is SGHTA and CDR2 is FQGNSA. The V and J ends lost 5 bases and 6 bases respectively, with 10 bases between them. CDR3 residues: CASSTAEAGELFF. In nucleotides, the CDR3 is TGTGCCAGCAGCACCGCGGAGGCCGGGGAGCTGTTTTTT.

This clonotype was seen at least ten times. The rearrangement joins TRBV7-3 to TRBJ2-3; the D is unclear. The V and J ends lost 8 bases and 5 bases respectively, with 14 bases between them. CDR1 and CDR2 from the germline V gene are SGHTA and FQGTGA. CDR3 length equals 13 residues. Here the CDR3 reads CASGPAFRDTQYF. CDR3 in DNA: TGTGCCAGCGGCCCCGCCTTTCGAGATACGCAGTATTTT.

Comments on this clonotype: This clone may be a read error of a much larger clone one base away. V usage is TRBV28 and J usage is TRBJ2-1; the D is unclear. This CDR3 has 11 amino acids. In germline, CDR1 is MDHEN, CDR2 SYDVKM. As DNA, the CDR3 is TGTACCAGCACCCAAGGCGATGAGCAGTTCTTC. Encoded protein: CTSTQGDEQFF.

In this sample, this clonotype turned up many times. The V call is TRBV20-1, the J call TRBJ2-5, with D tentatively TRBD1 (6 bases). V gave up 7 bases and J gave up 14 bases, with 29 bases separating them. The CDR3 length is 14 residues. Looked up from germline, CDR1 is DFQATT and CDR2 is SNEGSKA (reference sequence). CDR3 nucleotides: TGCAGTGTAAGTGGGGGACCGGGACATCGGACGCAATACTTC. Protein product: CSVSGGPGHRTQYF.

This chain's CDR3 is CASSLGGGSDYGYTF. The CDR3 DNA sequence: TGTGCCAGCAGCTTAGGAGGGGGGAGCGACTATGGCTACACCTTC. The chain uses TRBV7-6 and TRBJ1-2, with a possible D match to TRBD1 (6 bases). Germline values: CDR1 SGHVS, CDR2 FNYEAQ. Trimming pared 1 base from V and 3 bases from J, leaving 12 bases between. The CDR3 covers 15 residues.

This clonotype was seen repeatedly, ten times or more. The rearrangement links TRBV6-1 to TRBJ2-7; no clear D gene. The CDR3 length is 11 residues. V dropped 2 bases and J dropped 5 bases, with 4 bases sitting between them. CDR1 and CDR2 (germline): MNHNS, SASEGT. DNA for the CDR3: TGTGCCAGCAGTGAATCTCACGAGCAGTACTTC. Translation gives CASSESHEQYF.